The present T cell receptor (beta chain) was sequenced within a study of Ad26.COV2.S vaccination and SARS-CoV-2 variants (dated by TCRdb to 2020 to 2023). In the study overall: Vaccine-arm donors came from COV1001, a multicentre, randomized, double-blind, placebo-controlled phase I-IIa trial of Ad26.COV2.S in healthy adults. Trial participants were randomized into five groups of five, in which low-dose or high-dose Ad26.COV2.S was given once or twice, or placebo was given on both occasions. Investigators remained blinded to trial group allocation during experiments and outcome assessment. Ad26.COV2.S was administered intramuscularly at a dose of 5x10^10 or 1x10^11 viral particles, either as one shot or as two shots given 56 days apart. The TCR-sequenced set comprised around 32 samples: some 20 Ad26.COV2.S vaccine recipients, 5 placebo recipients and 8 SARS-CoV-2 convalescent individuals. The specificity and breadth of SARS-CoV-2-reactive T cell receptors after Ad26.COV2.S vaccination were assessed by TCRbeta repertoire sequencing. What the authors observed across the whole study: According to the authors, total T cell responses may have been underestimated by the TCR breadth and depth analyses. The study was not powered for comparison of responses between vaccine doses or regimens. Substantial breadth of spike-specific CD8+ and CD4+ T cell responses was reported after vaccination. Vaccine and placebo recipients had similar non-spike TCR breadth, a finding consistent with the vaccine containing only spike. Spike-specific TCR breadth was higher in Ad26.COV2.S recipients than in placebo recipients (P = 0.0014).

The immunoSEQ Assay was used to sequence TCRbeta CDR3 regions. After extraction, genomic DNA underwent amplification by bias-controlled multiplex PCR, followed by high-throughput sequencing. The paper's data handling went like this. To quantify the absolute abundance of each unique TCRbeta CDR3 region, sequences were collapsed and filtered. T cell fraction was estimated by normalizing TCRbeta template counts to usable DNA, which was measured by amplifying reference genes present in all nucleated cells. Repertoire TCRs were annotated as SARS-CoV-2-specific by exact matching of V gene, CDR3 amino acid sequence and J gene to a known reactive TCR set. MIRA supplied the reference SARS-CoV-2 TCR set, which was filtered for enrichment in COVID-19-positive ImmuneCODE repertoires so that public or cross-reactive TCRs were removed. Based on the MIRA antigens, annotated TCRs were further analysed at the level of specific ORF or position within ORF. Breadth was defined as the number of annotated unique rearrangements divided by the total number of unique productive rearrangements, and depth was defined as the summed frequency of the annotated unique rearrangements. Two-sided Wilcoxon rank-sum tests were applied when comparing TCR breadth between groups. TCRdb limited this immuneACCESS table to in-frame rearrangements with V and J called. A share of clones is missing; checked studies link under half to unresolved V genes, and the rest is unexplained. Clonal size and the V and J genes are those of that table, whereas D and trimming came from the DNA. The sample data list about 400,000 clones, and about 88% of these were observed just once. Clones ranked in the top ten supply 1.5% to 2% of the sample.

Taken from the germline V gene, the CDR1 and CDR2 loops are MGHRA and YSYEKL. The CDR3 runs 16 residues from the cysteine to the phenylalanine. The sequence is cut down to CDR3 DNA, 48 bases in frame from base 1. Trimming costs V 0 bases and J 2 bases, and their ends lie 13 bases apart. Regarding this clone: Its antigen is unknown. Nothing much larger sits one base from this clone, and base qualities are not available.

In the paper's terms, the treatment or condition label means: over 15 received Ad26.COV2.S at low or high dose, single or two shots; about 5 received placebo; per-sample allocation not given. Repertoires of vaccine and placebo recipients were sequenced from samples collected on day 63 after the first injection. Cohort 1b enrolled some 25 adults aged 18-55 years at a single site in Boston, USA, between 29 July and 7 August 2020. Ad26.COV2.S was a replication-incompetent adenovirus type 26 vector expressing a prefusion-stabilized SARS-CoV-2 spike protein from the original Wuhan strain. The sequence links TRBV4-1 to TRBJ1-2; the D gene is possibly TRBD1, with 5 bases matching. Sample: peripheral blood, taken in a trial of Ad26.COV2.S vaccine versus placebo. The clonotype comes from a person between 18 and 59 years old who received the Ad26.COV2.S COVID-19 vaccine or a placebo. The CDR3 region reads CASSQEPGRVNYGYTF. The nucleotide sequence reads TGCGCCAGCAGCCAAGAACCGGGCAGGGTCAACTATGGCTACACCTTC.